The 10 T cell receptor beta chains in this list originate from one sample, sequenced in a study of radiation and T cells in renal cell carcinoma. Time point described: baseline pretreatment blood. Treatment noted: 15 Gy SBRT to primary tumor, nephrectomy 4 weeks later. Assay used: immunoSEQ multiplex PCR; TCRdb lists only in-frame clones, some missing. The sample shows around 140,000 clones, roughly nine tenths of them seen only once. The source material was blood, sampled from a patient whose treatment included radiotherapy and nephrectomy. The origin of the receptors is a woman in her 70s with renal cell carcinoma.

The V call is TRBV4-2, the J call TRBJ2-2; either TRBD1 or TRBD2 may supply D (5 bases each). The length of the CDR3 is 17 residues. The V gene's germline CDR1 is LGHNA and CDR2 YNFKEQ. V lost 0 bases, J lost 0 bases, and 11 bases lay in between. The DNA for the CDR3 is TGTGCCAGCAGCCAAGACAGGGTGGGAGCGAACACCGGGGAGCTGTTTTTT. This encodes CASSQDRVGANTGELFF.

CDR3 region: CASSQDMLISGNTIYF. Here the CDR3 DNA reads TGCGCCAGCAGCCAAGATATGCTGATCTCTGGAAACACCATATATTTT. J is TRBJ1-3 and V is TRBV4-3, with unresolved D. The CDR3 has 16 amino acids. CDR1 is LGHNA and CDR2 is YSLEER in the germline V gene. The V end lost 0 bases, the J end lost 0 bases, and 9 bases lay between the germline ends.

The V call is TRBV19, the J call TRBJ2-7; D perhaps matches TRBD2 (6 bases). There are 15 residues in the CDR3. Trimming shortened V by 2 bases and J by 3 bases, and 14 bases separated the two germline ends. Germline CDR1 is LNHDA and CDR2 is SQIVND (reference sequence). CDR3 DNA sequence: TGTGCCAGTAGTATACTGGGAGGTCAGGGCTACGAGCAGTACTTC. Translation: CASSILGGQGYEQYF.

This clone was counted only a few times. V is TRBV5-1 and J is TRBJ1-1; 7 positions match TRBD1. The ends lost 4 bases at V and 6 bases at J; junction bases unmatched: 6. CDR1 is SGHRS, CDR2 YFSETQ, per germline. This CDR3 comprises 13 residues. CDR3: CASSTGQNAEAFF. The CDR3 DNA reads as TGCGCCAGCAGCACGGGACAGAATGCTGAAGCTTTCTTT. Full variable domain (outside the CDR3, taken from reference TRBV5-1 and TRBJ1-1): KAGVTQTPRYLIKTRGQQVTLSCSPISGHRSVSWYQQTPGQGLQFLFEYFSETQRNKGNFPGRFSGRQFSNSRSEMNVSTLELGDSALYLCASSTGQNAEAFFGQGTRLTVV.

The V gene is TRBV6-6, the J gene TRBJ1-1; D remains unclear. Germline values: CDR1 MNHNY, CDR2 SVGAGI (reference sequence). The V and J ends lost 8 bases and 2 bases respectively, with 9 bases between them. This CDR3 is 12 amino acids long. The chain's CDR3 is CASLGRNTEAFF. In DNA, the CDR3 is TGTGCCAGCCTAGGCAGAAACACTGAAGCTTTCTTT.

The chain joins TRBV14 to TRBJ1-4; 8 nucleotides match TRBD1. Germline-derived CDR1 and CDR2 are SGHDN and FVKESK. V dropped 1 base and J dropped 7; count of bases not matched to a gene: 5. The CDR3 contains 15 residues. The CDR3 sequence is CASSQAQGAGEKLFF. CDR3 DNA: TGTGCCAGCAGCCAAGCCCAGGGGGCGGGTGAAAAACTGTTTTTT.

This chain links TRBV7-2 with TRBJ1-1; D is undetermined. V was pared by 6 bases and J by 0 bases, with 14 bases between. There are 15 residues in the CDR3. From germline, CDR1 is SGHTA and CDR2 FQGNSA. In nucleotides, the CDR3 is TGTGCCAGCAGTAAAAGACGGAGTATGAACACTGAAGCTTTCTTT. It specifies CASSKRRSMNTEAFF. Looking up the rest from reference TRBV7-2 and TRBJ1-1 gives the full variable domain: GAGVSQSPSNKVTEKGKDVELRCDPISGHTALYWYRQSLGQGLEFLIYFQGNSAPDKSGLPSDRFSAERTGGSVSTLTIQRTQQEDSAVYLCASSKRRSMNTEAFFGQGTRLTVV.

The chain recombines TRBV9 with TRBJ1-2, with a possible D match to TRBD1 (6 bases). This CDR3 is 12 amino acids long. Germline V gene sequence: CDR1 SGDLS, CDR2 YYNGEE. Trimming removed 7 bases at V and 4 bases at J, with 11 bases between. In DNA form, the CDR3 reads TGTGCCAGCGGGGGCAGGGGCTATGGCTACACCTTC. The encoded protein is CASGGRGYGYTF.

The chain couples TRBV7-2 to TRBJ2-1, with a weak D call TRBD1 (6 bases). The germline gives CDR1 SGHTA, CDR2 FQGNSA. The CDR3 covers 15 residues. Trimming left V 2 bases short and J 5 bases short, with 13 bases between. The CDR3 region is CASSLQRTDNNEQFF. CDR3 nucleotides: TGTGCCAGCAGCTTACAAAGGACAGACAACAATGAGCAGTTCTTC.

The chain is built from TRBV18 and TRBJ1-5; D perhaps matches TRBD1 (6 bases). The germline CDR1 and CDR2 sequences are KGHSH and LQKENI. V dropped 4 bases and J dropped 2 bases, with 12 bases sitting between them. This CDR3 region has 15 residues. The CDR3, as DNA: TGTGCCAGCTCACAACAGGGTGGGGGCAATCAGCCCCAGCATTTT. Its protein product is CASSQQGGGNQPQHF.